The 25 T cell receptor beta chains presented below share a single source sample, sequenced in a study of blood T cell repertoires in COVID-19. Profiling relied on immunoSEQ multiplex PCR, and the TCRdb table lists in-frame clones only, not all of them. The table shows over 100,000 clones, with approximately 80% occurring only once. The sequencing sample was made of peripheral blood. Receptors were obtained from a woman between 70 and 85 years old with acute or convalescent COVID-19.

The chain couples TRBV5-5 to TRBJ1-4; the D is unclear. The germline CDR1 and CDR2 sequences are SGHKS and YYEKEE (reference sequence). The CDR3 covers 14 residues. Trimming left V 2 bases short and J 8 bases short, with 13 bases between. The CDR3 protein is CASSFGGDLEKLFF. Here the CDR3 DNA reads TGTGCCAGCAGCTTCGGAGGAGATTTAGAAAAACTGTTTTTT.

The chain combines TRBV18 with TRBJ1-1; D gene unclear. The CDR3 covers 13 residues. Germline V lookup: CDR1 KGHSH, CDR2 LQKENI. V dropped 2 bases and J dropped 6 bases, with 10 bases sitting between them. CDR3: CASSPEAEAEAFF. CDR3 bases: TGTGCCAGCTCACCAGAAGCGGAGGCTGAAGCTTTCTTT.

This CDR3 reads CASSHDQGTPFGEQFF. The CDR3 bases are TGTGCCAGCAGCCACGATCAGGGTACCCCATTCGGTGAGCAGTTCTTC. The chain is built from TRBV28 and TRBJ2-1; possible D gene TRBD1, 5 bases. CDR3 length: 16 residues. CDR1 MDHEN and CDR2 SYDVKM come from the germline V gene. V dropped 6 bases and J dropped 9 bases, with 24 bases sitting between them.

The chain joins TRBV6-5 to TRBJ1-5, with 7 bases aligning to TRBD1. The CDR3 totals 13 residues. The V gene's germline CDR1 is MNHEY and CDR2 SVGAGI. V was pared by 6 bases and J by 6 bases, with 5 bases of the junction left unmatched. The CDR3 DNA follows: TGTGCCAGCAGCTCGACAGGGACTCAGCCCCAGCATTTT. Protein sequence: CASSSTGTQPQHF.

The CDR3 reads CASSQVSPGNPTGGEAFF. For the CDR3, the DNA is TGTGCCAGCAGCCAAGTCAGCCCAGGGAACCCTACGGGCGGTGAAGCTTTCTTT. The gene calls are TRBV3-1 (or the pseudogene TRBV3-2) and TRBJ1-1, with D perhaps matching TRBD1 (5 bases). Germline assignment: CDR1 LGHDT and CDR2 YNNKEL (reference sequence). Trimming pared 1 base from V and 7 bases from J, leaving 25 bases between. CDR3 size: 18 residues.

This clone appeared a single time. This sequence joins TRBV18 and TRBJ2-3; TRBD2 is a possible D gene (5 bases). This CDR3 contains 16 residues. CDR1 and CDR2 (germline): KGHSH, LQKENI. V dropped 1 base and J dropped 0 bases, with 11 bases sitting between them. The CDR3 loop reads CASSPRRSGSTDTQYF. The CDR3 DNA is TGTGCCAGCTCACCACGACGATCGGGAAGCACAGATACGCAGTATTTT. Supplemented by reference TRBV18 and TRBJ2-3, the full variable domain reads NAGVMQNPRHLVRRRGQEARLRCSPMKGHSHVYWYRQLPEEGLKFMVYLQKENIIDESGMPKERFSAEFPKEGPSILRIQQVVRGDSAAYFCASSPRRSGSTDTQYFGPGTRLTVL.

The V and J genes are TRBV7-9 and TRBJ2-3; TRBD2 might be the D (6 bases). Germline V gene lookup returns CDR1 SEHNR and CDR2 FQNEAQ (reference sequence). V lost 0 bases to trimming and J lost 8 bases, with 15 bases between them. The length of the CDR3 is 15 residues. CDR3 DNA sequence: TGTGCCAGCAGCTTAGCGTTGGCTAGCGAAGGTACGCAGTATTTT. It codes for CASSLALASEGTQYF.

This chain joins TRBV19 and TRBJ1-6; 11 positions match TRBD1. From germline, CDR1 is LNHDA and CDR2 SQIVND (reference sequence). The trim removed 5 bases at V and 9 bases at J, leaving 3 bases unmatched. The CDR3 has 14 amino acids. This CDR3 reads CASSGGQGGSPLHF. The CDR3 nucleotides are TGTGCCAGTAGTGGGGGACAGGGGGGTTCACCCCTCCACTTT.

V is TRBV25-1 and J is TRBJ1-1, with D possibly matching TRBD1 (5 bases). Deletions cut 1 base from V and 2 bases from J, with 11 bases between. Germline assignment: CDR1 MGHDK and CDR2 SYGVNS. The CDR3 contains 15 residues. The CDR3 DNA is TGTGCCAGCAGTGAATGGGGCAGACGAAACACTGAAGCTTTCTTT. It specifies CASSEWGRRNTEAFF.

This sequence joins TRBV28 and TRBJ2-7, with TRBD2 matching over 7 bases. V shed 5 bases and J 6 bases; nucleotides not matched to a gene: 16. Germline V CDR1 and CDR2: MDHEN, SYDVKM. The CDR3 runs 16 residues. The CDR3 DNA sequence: TGTGCCAGCAGTCTCCCTAAGGGCGGGAGTATAAGCGAGCAGTACTTC. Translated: CASSLPKGGSISEQYF.

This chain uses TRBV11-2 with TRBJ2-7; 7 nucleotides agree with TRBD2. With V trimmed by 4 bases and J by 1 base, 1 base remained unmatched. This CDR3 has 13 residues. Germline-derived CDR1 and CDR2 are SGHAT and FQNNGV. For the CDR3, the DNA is TGTGCCAGCAGCTCGGGAGGATCCTACGAGCAGTACTTC. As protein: CASSSGGSYEQYF.

The CDR3 sequence is CASSQGTSGDQFF. CDR3 bases: TGTGCCAGCAGTCAAGGGACTAGCGGGGACCAGTTCTTC. The V gene is TRBV9, the J gene TRBJ2-1, with TRBD2 matching 13 bases. The CDR3 length is 13 residues. CDR1 is SGDLS, CDR2 YYNGEE, per germline. Germline trimming cut 5 bases from V and 13 bases from J; bases unmatched to any gene: 6.

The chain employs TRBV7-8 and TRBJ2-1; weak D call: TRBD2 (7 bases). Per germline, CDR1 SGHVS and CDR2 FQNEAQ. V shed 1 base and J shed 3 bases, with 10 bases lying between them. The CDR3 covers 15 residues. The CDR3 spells CASSLVGGRYNEQFF. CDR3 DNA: TGTGCCAGCAGCTTAGTCGGGGGGCGCTACAATGAGCAGTTCTTC.

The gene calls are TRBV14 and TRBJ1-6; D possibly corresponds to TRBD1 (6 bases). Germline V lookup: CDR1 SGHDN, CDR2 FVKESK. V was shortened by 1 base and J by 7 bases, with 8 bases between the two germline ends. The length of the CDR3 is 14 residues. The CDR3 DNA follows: TGTGCCAGCAGCCAAGGGACAGCAAATTCACCCCTCCACTTT. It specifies CASSQGTANSPLHF.

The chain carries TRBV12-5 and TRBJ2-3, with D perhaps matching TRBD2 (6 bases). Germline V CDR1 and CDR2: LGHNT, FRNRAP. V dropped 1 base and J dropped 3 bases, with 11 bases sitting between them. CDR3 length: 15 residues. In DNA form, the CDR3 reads TGTGCTAGTGGTTTGGGCGGGGTAGAAACAGATACGCAGTATTTT. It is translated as CASGLGGVETDTQYF. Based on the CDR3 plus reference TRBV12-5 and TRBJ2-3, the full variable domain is DARVTQTPRHKVTEMGQEVTMRCQPILGHNTVFWYRQTMMQGLELLAYFRNRAPLDDSGMPKDRFSAEMPDATLATLKIQPSEPRDSAVYFCASGLGGVETDTQYFGPGTRLTVL.

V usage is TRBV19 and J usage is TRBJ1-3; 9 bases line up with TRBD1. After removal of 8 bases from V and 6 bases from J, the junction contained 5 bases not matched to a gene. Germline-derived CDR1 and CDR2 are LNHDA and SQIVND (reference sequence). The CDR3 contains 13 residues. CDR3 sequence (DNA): TGTGCCAGTGGGACAGGGTTTTCAAACACCATATATTTT. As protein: CASGTGFSNTIYF.

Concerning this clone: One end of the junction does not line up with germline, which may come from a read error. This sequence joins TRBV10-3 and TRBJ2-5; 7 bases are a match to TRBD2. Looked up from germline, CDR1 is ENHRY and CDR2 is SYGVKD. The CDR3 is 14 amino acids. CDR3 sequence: CAINARGNQETQYF. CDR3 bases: TGTGCCATCAATGCGCGGGGGAACCAGGAGACCCAGTACTTC.

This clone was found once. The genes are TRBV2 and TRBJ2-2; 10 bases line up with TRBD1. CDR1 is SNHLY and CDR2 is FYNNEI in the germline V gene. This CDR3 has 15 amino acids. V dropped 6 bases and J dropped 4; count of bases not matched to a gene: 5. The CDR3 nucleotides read TGTGCCAGCAGGGCGACAGGGGGCCTCACCGGGGAGCTGTTTTTT. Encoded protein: CASRATGGLTGELFF. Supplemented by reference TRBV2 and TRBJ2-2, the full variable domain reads EPEVTQTPSHQVTQMGQEVILRCVPISNHLYFYWYRQILGQKVEFLVSFYNNEISEKSEIFDDQFSVERPDGSNFTLKIRSTKLEDSAMYFCASRATGGLTGELFFGEGSRLTVL.

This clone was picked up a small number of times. For the CDR3, the DNA is TGTGCCAGCAGCGCGGGACAGGGGATATTGGTTGGCTACACCTTC. It specifies CASSAGQGILVGYTF. J is TRBJ1-2 and V is TRBV6-5, with 10 positions matching TRBD1. The CDR3 is 15 amino acids. Trimming at V came to 6 bases and at J to 7 bases, leaving 11 bases not matched to a gene. Germline CDR1 and CDR2: MNHEY and SVGAGI.

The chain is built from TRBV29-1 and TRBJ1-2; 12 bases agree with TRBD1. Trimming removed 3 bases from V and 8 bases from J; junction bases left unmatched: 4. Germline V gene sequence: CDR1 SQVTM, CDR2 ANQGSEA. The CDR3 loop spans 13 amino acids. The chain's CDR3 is CSVEGTGGLGYTF. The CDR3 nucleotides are TGCAGCGTTGAGGGGACAGGGGGCCTCGGCTACACCTTC.

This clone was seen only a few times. CDR3 residues: CASSRLRGTEAFF. The CDR3 bases are TGTGCCAGCAGTCGGCTCAGGGGCACTGAAGCTTTCTTT. The chain joins TRBV28 to TRBJ1-1, with D tentatively TRBD1 (6 bases). CDR3 length: 13 amino acids. Per germline, CDR1 MDHEN and CDR2 SYDVKM. Trimming left V 5 bases short and J 4 bases short, with 11 bases between.

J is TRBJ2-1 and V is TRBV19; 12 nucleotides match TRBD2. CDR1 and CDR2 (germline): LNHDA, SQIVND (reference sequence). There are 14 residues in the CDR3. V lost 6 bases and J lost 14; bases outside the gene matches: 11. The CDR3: CASRATSGRSREFF. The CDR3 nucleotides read TGTGCCAGTAGGGCGACTAGCGGGAGATCCCGTGAGTTCTTC.

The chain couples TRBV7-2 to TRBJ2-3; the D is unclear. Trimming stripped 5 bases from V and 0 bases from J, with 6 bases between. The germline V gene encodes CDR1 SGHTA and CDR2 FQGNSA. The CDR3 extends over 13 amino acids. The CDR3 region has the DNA TGTGCCAGCAGCACCCAGAGCACAGATACGCAGTATTTT. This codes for CASSTQSTDTQYF.

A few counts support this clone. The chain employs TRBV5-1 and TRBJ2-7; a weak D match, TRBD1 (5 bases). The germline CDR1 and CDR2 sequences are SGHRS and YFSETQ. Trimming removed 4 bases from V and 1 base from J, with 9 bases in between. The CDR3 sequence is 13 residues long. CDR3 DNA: TGCGCCAGCAGCCCGGCAGGGTCCTACGAGCAGTACTTC. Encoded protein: CASSPAGSYEQYF.

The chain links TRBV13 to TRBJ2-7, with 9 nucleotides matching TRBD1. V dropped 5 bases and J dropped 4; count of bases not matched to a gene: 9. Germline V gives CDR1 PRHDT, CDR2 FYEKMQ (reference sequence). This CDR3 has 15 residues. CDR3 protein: CASSPNGQGRYEQYF. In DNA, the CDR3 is TGTGCCAGCAGCCCTAACGGACAGGGGAGGTACGAGCAGTACTTC.